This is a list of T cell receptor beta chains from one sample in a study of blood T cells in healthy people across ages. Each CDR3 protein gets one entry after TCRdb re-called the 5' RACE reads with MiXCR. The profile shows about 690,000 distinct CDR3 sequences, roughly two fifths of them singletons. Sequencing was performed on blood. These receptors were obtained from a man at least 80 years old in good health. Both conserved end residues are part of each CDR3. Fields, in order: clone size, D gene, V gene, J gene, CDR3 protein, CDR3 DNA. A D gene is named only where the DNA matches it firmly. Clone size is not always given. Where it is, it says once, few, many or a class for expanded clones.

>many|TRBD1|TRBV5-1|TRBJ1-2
CASSSGQYYGYTF
TGCGCCAGCAGCTCGGGACAGTACTATGGCTACACCTTC
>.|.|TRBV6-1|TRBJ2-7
CASSMAGAEQYF
TGTGCCAGCAGTATGGCAGGAGCCGAGCAGTACTTC
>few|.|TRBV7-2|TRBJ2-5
CASSSVVGEETQYF
TGTGCCAGCAGCTCTGTAGTGGGGGAAGAGACCCAGTACTTC
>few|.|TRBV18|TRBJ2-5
CASSRVDSQETQYF
TGTGCCAGCTCAAGAGTGGACTCCCAAGAGACCCAGTACTTC
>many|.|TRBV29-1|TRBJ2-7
CSAQGPYEQYF
TGCAGCGCCCAGGGTCCCTACGAGCAGTACTTC
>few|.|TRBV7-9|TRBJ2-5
CASSPQAVEETQYF
TGTGCCAGCAGCCCACAGGCAGTCGAAGAGACCCAGTACTTC
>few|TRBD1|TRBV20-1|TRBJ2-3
CSANRDSGKGADTQYF
TGCAGTGCAAACCGGGACAGTGGAAAAGGGGCAGATACGCAGTATTTT
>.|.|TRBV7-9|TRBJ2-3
CASRFAGPDTQYF
TGTGCCAGCAGGTTTGCAGGGCCAGATACGCAGTATTTT
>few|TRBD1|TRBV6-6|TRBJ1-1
CASRIRTGPSGTEAFF
TGTGCCAGCAGAATAAGGACAGGGCCCTCCGGCACTGAAGCTTTCTTT
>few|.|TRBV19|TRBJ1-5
CASSAGRGRGNNQPQHF
TGTGCCAGTAGTGCGGGACGAGGGCGTGGGAACAATCAGCCCCAGCATTTT
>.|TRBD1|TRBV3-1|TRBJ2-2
CASSLRGHTGELFF
TGTGCCAGCAGCCTCAGGGGGCACACCGGGGAGCTGTTTTTT
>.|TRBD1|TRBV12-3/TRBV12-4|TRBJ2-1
CASSLDTGGQGQGEQFF
TGTGCCAGCAGTTTAGACACAGGGGGCCAGGGCCAGGGTGAGCAGTTCTTC
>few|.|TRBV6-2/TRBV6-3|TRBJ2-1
CASSYSNSGLPPRNEQFF
TGTGCCAGCAGTTACTCGAATAGCGGACTCCCCCCCCGCAATGAGCAGTTCTTC
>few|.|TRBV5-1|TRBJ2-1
CASSLATPGPEQFF
TGCGCCAGCAGCTTGGCCACACCAGGCCCTGAGCAGTTCTTC
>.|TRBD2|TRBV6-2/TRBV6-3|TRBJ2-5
CASSTGTSGSRDNEQYF
TGTGCCAGCAGCACCGGGACTAGCGGGAGTAGGGACAATGAGCAGTACTTC
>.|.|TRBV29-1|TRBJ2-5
CSVEALGDEQYF
TGCAGCGTTGAAGCCCTCGGGGATGAGCAGTACTTC
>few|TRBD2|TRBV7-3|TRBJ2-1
CASSRYVPGLAATSSYNEQFF
TGTGCCAGCAGCCGCTATGTGCCGGGACTAGCAGCTACTAGCTCCTACAATGAGCAGTTCTTC
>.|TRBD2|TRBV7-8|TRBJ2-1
CASNLAGDYNEQFF
TGTGCCAGCAACCTAGCGGGGGACTACAATGAGCAGTTCTTC
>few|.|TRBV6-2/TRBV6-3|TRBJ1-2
CASSVNRETNYGYTF
TGTGCCAGCAGCGTTAACAGAGAAACTAACTATGGCTACACCTTC
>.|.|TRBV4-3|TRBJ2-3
CASSQDLRGTGWTDTQYF
TGCGCCAGCAGCCAAGATCTGCGGGGGACAGGCTGGACAGATACGCAGTATTTT
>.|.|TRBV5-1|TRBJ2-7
CASSLVGGLLEQYF
TGCGCCAGCAGCTTGGTTGGAGGTCTATTGGAGCAGTACTTC
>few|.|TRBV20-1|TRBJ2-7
CSARLFRAQFSYEQYF
TGCAGTGCTAGATTATTCCGGGCCCAATTCTCCTACGAGCAGTACTTC
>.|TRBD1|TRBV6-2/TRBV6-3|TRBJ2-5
CASSYRGQGVDEQYF
TGTGCCAGCAGTTACCGGGGACAGGGCGTCGATGAGCAGTACTTC
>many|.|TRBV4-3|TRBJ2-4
CASSQDGSRGLTAKNIQYF
TGCGCCAGCAGCCAAGATGGCAGCCGAGGGTTGACAGCCAAAAACATTCAGTACTTC
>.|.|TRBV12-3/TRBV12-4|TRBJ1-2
CASVFNRVRDGYTF
TGTGCCAGCGTATTCAACAGGGTTAGGGATGGCTACACCTTC
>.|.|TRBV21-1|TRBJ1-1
CASSKAQGASGMNTEAFF
TGTGCCAGCAGCAAAGCGCAGGGGGCTAGTGGAATGAACACTGAAGCTTTCTTT
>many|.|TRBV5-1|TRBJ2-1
CASSLGPIPDNEQFF
TGCGCCAGCAGCCTCGGGCCCATCCCTGACAATGAGCAGTTCTTC
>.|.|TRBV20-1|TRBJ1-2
CRARVRRQVGYTF
TGCAGGGCTAGAGTAAGGAGGCAGGTTGGCTACACCTTC
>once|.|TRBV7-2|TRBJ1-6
CASSEGTIDSPLHF
TGTGCCAGCAGCGAGGGGACAATTGATTCACCCCTCCACTTT
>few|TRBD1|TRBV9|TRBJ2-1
CASSFRGQENYNEQFF
TGTGCCAGCAGCTTCCGAGGACAGGAGAACTACAATGAGCAGTTCTTC
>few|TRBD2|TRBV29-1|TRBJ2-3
CSVGVAGGSDTQYF
TGCAGCGTTGGAGTAGCGGGAGGGTCAGATACGCAGTATTTT
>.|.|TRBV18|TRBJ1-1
CASSRVGLNTEAFF
TGTGCCAGCTCCCGAGTGGGGTTGAACACTGAAGCTTTCTTT
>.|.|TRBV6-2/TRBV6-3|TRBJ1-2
CASSGLHRAYGYTF
TGTGCCAGCTCAGGACTCCACAGGGCCTATGGCTACACCTTC
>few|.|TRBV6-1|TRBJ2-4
CASSADRTLQYF
TGTGCCAGCAGTGCCGACAGGACCCTTCAGTACTTC
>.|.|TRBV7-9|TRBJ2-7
CASSPRGGPPYEQYF
TGTGCCAGCAGCCCACGAGGAGGGCCCCCCTACGAGCAGTACTTC
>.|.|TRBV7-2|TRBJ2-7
CASSFPESYEQYF
TGTGCCAGCAGCTTCCCCGAGTCCTACGAGCAGTACTTC
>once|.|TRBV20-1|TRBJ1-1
CSARLPHRGGTEAFF
TGCAGTGCTAGACTGCCTCACAGAGGGGGCACTGAAGCTTTCTTT
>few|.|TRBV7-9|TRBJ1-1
CASSSLGVDTEAFF
TGTGCCAGCAGCTCCCTAGGGGTCGACACTGAAGCTTTCTTT
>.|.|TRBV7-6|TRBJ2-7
CASSSQEFGEQYF
TGTGCCAGCAGCTCCCAAGAGTTTGGTGAGCAGTACTTC
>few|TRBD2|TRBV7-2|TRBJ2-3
CASSSELAGGYTQYF
TGTGCCAGCAGCAGTGAGCTAGCGGGGGGCTATACGCAGTATTTT
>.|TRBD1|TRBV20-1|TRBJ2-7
CSAIRTGKGVSSYEQYF
TGCAGTGCTATCAGGACAGGGAAGGGGGTGAGCTCCTACGAGCAGTACTTC
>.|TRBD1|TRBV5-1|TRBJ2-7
CASSPRDRYYEQYF
TGCGCCAGCAGCCCCCGGGACAGGTACTACGAGCAGTACTTC
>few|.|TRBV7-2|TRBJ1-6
CASSLLDGQNSPLHF
TGTGCCAGCAGCTTGTTGGACGGACAAAATTCACCCCTCCACTTT
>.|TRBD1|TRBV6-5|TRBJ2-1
CASSGTGRYNEQFF
TGTGCCAGCAGTGGGACAGGGAGGTACAATGAGCAGTTCTTC
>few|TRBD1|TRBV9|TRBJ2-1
CASSAETGGPFGGNEQFF
TGTGCCAGCAGCGCAGAGACAGGGGGCCCCTTTGGGGGAAATGAGCAGTTCTTC
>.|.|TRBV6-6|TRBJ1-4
CASRSLGVSEKLFF
TGTGCCAGTAGATCTTTGGGGGTTTCGGAAAAACTGTTTTTT
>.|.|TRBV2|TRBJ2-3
CASSETARRGTDTQYF
TGTGCCAGCAGTGAAACAGCCAGGAGGGGCACAGATACGCAGTATTTT
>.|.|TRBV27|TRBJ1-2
CATRSFGGYTF
TGTGCCACCCGGTCCTTTGGGGGCTACACCTTC
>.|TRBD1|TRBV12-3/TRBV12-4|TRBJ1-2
CASSLDRVAYGYTF
TGTGCCAGCAGTTTGGACAGGGTAGCCTATGGCTACACCTTC
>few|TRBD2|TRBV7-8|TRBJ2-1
CAGTSGGFGGEQFF
TGTGCCGGGACTAGCGGGGGATTCGGGGGTGAGCAGTTCTTC